This T cell receptor (beta chain) was profiled in a study of response to subunit inactivated influenza vaccine. Each CDR3 protein gets one entry after TCRdb re-called the RT-PCR reads with MiXCR. In the table there are roughly 540,000 distinct CDR3 sequences, roughly 25% of which are singletons. This clonotype has just a few counts. These data also formed part of another study, on T cells expressing NK-cell markers. That paper notes: Researchers built TCR beta cDNA using 5'RACE template switching with UMIs. In sorted CD3+CD56+NKG2C+, CD3+CD56+NKG2C- and CD3+CD56-NKG2C+ T cells, TCR beta repertoires were obtained. HCMV seropositivity characterized most of the eight sequenced donors, and seronegativity one. As a fraction of CD8+ T cells, dominant NKG2C+ clonotypes reached roughly 1.0-8% in more than five donors.

Sequences were derived from CD4+ T cells sorted from PBMCs, sampled roughly 12 days after vaccination. The clonotype was recovered from a man aged 45 to 65 who received an inactivated influenza vaccine.

The CDR3 here is CASSLTLISSGAGGGELFF. The CDR3 coding sequence is TGTGCCAGCAGCCTAACTTTGATTTCTAGCGGGGCGGGTGGCGGGGAGCTGTTTTTT. The chain carries TRBV7-8 and TRBJ2-2; 9 bases align to TRBD2. Looked up from germline, CDR1 is SGHVS and CDR2 is FQNEAQ. The CDR3 totals 19 residues. V shed 5 bases and J 7 bases; nucleotides not matched to a gene: 20. The full variable domain, rest sourced from reference TRBV7-8 and TRBJ2-2, is GAGVSQSPRYKVAKRGQDVALRCDPISGHVSLFWYQQALGQGPEFLTYFQNEAQLDKSGLPSDRFFAERPEGSVSTLKIQRTQQEDSAVYLCASSLTLISSGAGGGELFFGEGSRLTVL.